These 24 T cell receptor beta chains were sequenced from one sample in a study of spatial heterogeneity in lung cancer. The time point denotes: sample taken at primary tumor resection. Researchers sequenced whole RNA taken from tumor, nontumor lung or frozen PBMC without sorting. MiXCR, run by TCRdb on the 5' RACE reads, gives a single entry per CDR3 protein. The table includes roughly 3,500 distinct CDR3 sequences, around 32% detected once. The sequencing used PBMCs, collected at surgery. These receptor sequences come from a female donor with early-stage non-small cell lung cancer.

On this clonotype itself: The library was built for alpha chains, so this beta chain is an off-target read and its size means little. The chain recombines TRBV10-3 with TRBJ2-3, with 15 bases fitting TRBD2. CDR1 is ENHRY, CDR2 SYGVKD, per germline. The V and J ends lost 2 bases and 4 bases, in that order; junction bases with no gene match: 1. This CDR3 is built from 16 residues. CDR3 in amino acids: CAISERTSGRADTQYF. The CDR3 DNA reads as TGTGCCATCAGTGAGAGGACTAGCGGGAGGGCAGATACGCAGTATTTT.

This clonotype turned up a few times. Since the library was made to target alpha chains, this beta chain is a stray read and its abundance is not meaningful. The V and J genes are TRBV9 and TRBJ2-3; tentative D call: TRBD2 (6 bases). The CDR3 has 16 amino acids. Germline CDR1 SGDLS, CDR2 YYNGEE. Trimming cost V 0 bases and J 0 bases, with 11 bases left between them. Written as DNA, the CDR3 is TGTGCCAGCAGCGTAGGGGACTTGACTAGCACAGATACGCAGTATTTT. Protein: CASSVGDLTSTDTQYF.

As to this clonotype: This beta chain represents an off-target read in a library built for alpha chains; its size is of limited meaning. This rearrangement joins TRBV11-1 to TRBJ2-5; TRBD1 might be the D (5 bases). Per the germline V gene, CDR1 is SGHAT and CDR2 is FQDESV (reference sequence). Trimming took off 5 bases at V and 4 bases at J, with 17 bases between the two ends. The CDR3 consists of 15 residues. CDR3 residues: CASSRRVGQGETQYF. The CDR3 DNA is TGTGCCAGCAGCCGTAGGGTCGGGCAGGGAGAGACCCAGTACTTC.

This clonotype is termed medium-sized (0.01 to 0.1%). This beta chain is off target for a library built for alpha chains, so its abundance means little. This sequence joins TRBV24-1 and TRBJ2-1, with D tentatively TRBD2 (6 bases). Germline V gives CDR1 KGHDR, CDR2 SFDVKD. This CDR3 is 16 amino acids long. The V end lost 5 bases, the J end lost 4 bases, and 17 bases lay between the germline ends. DNA for the CDR3: TGTGCCACCAGTGGGGGGGTAAGTCCACCTTACAATGAGCAGTTCTTC. It is translated as CATSGGVSPPYNEQFF.

Remarks on this clonotype: The library was prepared for alpha chains; this beta chain is a stray read, so its frequency means little. The rearrangement uses TRBV6-1 and TRBJ2-7, with D possibly matching TRBD1 (6 bases). The CDR3 has 14 amino acids. CDR1 is MNHNS and CDR2 is SASEGT in the germline V gene. V shed 4 bases and J shed 1 base, with 11 bases lying between them. Here the CDR3 reads CASSVTGQSYEQYV. The CDR3 DNA is TGTGCCAGCAGTGTCACAGGACAGTCCTACGAGCAGTACGTC.

A remark on this clonotype: A library prepared for alpha chains yielded this beta chain as an off-target read; its size is of little meaning. V and J are TRBV10-3 and TRBJ2-3; 11 nucleotides line up with TRBD2. CDR1 is ENHRY, CDR2 SYGVKD, per germline. The V segment lost 8 bases and the J segment 5 bases; nucleotides outside the gene matches: 9. The CDR3 contains 15 residues. The chain's CDR3 is CAISASGRSIDTQYF. CDR3 in DNA: TGTGCCATCTCGGCTAGCGGGAGGTCTATAGATACGCAGTATTTT.

As concerns this clonotype: Because the library targeted alpha chains, this beta chain is an off-target read whose size means little. The chain employs TRBV19 and TRBJ2-2; 8 nucleotides align to TRBD1. Unmatched junction bases numbered 14, after V lost 7 bases and J lost 4 bases. The CDR3 sequence is 17 residues long. From germline, CDR1 is LNHDA and CDR2 SQIVND (reference sequence). The DNA for the CDR3 is TGTGCCAGTACCCCCGGGGACAGGAGTCGTACCACCGGGGAGCTGTTTTTT. Its translation is CASTPGDRSRTTGELFF.

This clonotype was observed a few times. Little can be read into the size of this beta chain, an off-target read in a library designed for alpha chains. The chain is built from TRBV27 and TRBJ2-6, with D maybe TRBD1 (6 bases). This CDR3 comprises 15 residues. Trimming took 6 bases from V and 3 from J, leaving 12 bases between them. The V gene's germline CDR1 is MNHEY and CDR2 SMNVEV (reference sequence). CDR3 DNA sequence: TGTGCCAGCAGGCCAGGGGCAGGTGGGGCCAACGTCCTGACTTTC. Translated: CASRPGAGGANVLTF.

This clonotype is medium-sized. Because the library targeted alpha chains, this beta chain is an off-target read whose size means little. CDR3 in amino acids: CASSYLGTEAFF. DNA of the CDR3: TGTGCCAGCAGTTACCTAGGCACTGAAGCTTTCTTT. The V gene is TRBV6-2 or TRBV6-3, the J gene TRBJ1-1; D gene unclear. The CDR3 is made up of 12 amino acids. The germline V and J ends were trimmed by 2 bases and 4 bases, with 5 bases remaining between them. The V gene's germline CDR1 is MNHEY and CDR2 SVGEGT.

This clonotype occurred a few times. Since the library was made to target alpha chains, this beta chain is a stray read and its abundance is not meaningful. V gene TRBV5-1 combines with J gene TRBJ2-3, with 7 bases lining up with TRBD2. The CDR3 runs to 14 residues. Germline V gives CDR1 SGHRS, CDR2 YFSETQ. J lost 3 bases, V lost 3 bases, and 4 bases had no gene match. CDR3 sequence (DNA): TGCGCCAGCAGCTCCGCTAGCGGAACAGATACGCAGTATTTT. It codes for CASSSASGTDTQYF.

Concerning this clonotype: This beta chain came through as a stray read in a library set up for alpha chains, and its size says little. The chain couples TRBV29-1 to TRBJ2-3, with D maybe TRBD2 (6 bases). Germline V lookup: CDR1 SQVTM, CDR2 ANQGSEA. The CDR3 totals 13 residues. The V end lost 6 bases, the J end lost 2 bases, and 12 bases lay between the germline ends. The chain's CDR3 is CSVHSGPTDTQYF. CDR3 in DNA: TGCAGCGTCCACAGCGGGCCCACAGATACGCAGTATTTT.

As for this clonotype: This beta chain represents an off-target read in a library built for alpha chains; its size is of limited meaning. J is TRBJ2-3 and V is TRBV27, with 11 bases aligning to TRBD2. The CDR3 consists of 15 residues. From germline, CDR1 is MNHEY and CDR2 SMNVEV (reference sequence). V was pared by 6 bases and J by 4 bases, with 6 bases of the junction left unmatched. DNA for the CDR3: TGTGCCAGCAGCCTTATACTAGCGGGAGCAGATACGCAGTATTTT. Protein product: CASSLILAGADTQYF.

In the case of this clonotype: Being off target in a library aimed at alpha chains, this beta chain has a size of little meaning. J is TRBJ2-2 and V is TRBV30; D remains ambiguous. Looked up from germline, CDR1 is GTSNPN and CDR2 is SVGIG (reference sequence). The CDR3 consists of 13 residues. V gave up 0 bases and J gave up 6 bases, with 8 bases separating them. This CDR3 is CAWSVVRAGELFF. The CDR3 nucleotides are TGTGCCTGGAGTGTTGTAAGGGCCGGGGAGCTGTTTTTT.

This clonotype occurred a few times. Because the library targeted alpha chains, this beta chain is an off-target read whose size means little. The CDR3 region is CASSSSGRGFYEQYF. In nucleotides, the CDR3 is TGTGCCAGTAGTAGCTCAGGTAGAGGCTTCTACGAGCAGTACTTC. The chain joins TRBV19 to TRBJ2-7; D is unresolved. Looked up from germline, CDR1 is LNHDA and CDR2 is SQIVND (reference sequence). V was trimmed by 4 bases and J by 3 bases, leaving 16 bases between them. This CDR3 is built from 15 residues.

Turning to this clonotype: A library made for alpha chains picked up this beta chain off target, so its size means little. This chain connects TRBV10-3 to TRBJ2-7; 7 positions match TRBD1. Germline assignment: CDR1 ENHRY and CDR2 SYGVKD. This CDR3 has 12 amino acids. V lost 10 bases, J lost 3 bases, and 6 bases stayed unmatched. The CDR3 loop reads CATLQGNYEQYF. The CDR3 region has the DNA TGTGCCACGCTACAGGGGAACTACGAGCAGTACTTC.

The table lists this clonotype with a few counts. Because this beta chain is a stray read in a library intended to capture alpha chains, its abundance should not be given much weight. The gene calls are TRBV20-1 and TRBJ2-4; TRBD1 might be the D (7 bases). Looked up from germline, CDR1 is DFQATT and CDR2 is SNEGSKA (reference sequence). The ends were cut back, 0 bases at V and 4 bases at J, with 16 bases in the middle. The CDR3 is made up of 16 amino acids. The CDR3 nucleotides are TGCAGTGCTAGAGATCAGGGGGGACCGCGTAAAAACATTCAGTACTTC. The encoded protein is CSARDQGGPRKNIQYF.

A note on this clonotype: This beta chain slipped into a library made for alpha chains as a stray read, so its size is not meaningful. This chain connects TRBV29-1 to TRBJ2-3; 7 nucleotides line up with TRBD2. CDR3 size: 14 residues. The V gene's germline CDR1 is SQVTM and CDR2 ANQGSEA. The V gene end was trimmed by 5 bases and the J gene end by 3 bases; junction bases not matched to a gene: 8. CDR3 nucleotides: TGCAGCGTTCCCCCGGGAGGTCTAACAGATACGCAGTATTTT. This codes for CSVPPGGLTDTQYF.

Notes on this clonotype: The size of this beta chain means little, since it is a stray read in a library made for alpha chains. This chain joins TRBV6-5 and TRBJ2-5; unclear D gene. Trimming stripped 5 bases from V and 1 base from J, with 5 bases between. This CDR3 is 12 amino acids long. Germline assignment: CDR1 MNHEY and CDR2 SVGAGI. The CDR3 reads CASSRLQETQYF. The DNA of the CDR3 is TGTGCCAGCAGTCGACTCCAAGAGACCCAGTACTTC.

This clonotype has a handful of counts. This beta chain came through as a stray read in a library set up for alpha chains, and its size says little. The gene calls are TRBV6-2 or TRBV6-3 and TRBJ2-7, with D perhaps matching TRBD1 (6 bases). CDR3 size: 16 residues. Germline-derived CDR1 and CDR2 are MNHEY and SVGEGT. V lost 5 bases, J lost 4 bases, and 21 bases lay in between. The CDR3 loop is CASSTGIRTGVYEQYV. The CDR3 region has the DNA TGTGCCAGCAGTACAGGGATTAGGACCGGCGTATACGAGCAGTACGTC.

About this clonotype: The library was built for alpha chains, so this beta chain is an off-target read and its size means little. This chain connects TRBV12-3 or TRBV12-4 to TRBJ2-7, with 7 bases fitting TRBD1. With 6 bases clipped from V and 2 bases from J, the junction kept 1 base outside the gene matches. This CDR3 comprises 12 residues. CDR3 in amino acids: CASSGTAYEQYF. CDR3 in DNA: TGTGCCAGCAGCGGGACAGCCTACGAGCAGTACTTC.

A word on this clonotype: This beta chain is a stray read from a library made for alpha chains; its abundance is not meaningful. J is TRBJ1-1 and V is TRBV27; the D is unclear. Germline-derived CDR1 and CDR2 are MNHEY and SMNVEV (reference sequence). The CDR3 extends over 13 amino acids. V was pared by 5 bases and J by 5 bases, with 12 bases between. The CDR3 here is CASSKGGGTEAFF. In nucleotides, the CDR3 is TGTGCCAGCAGTAAGGGAGGTGGAACTGAAGCTTTCTTT.

Note on this clonotype: This beta chain appears as a stray read in a library generated for alpha chains; its size is not informative. V gene TRBV2 combines with J gene TRBJ2-1, with 7 bases identical to TRBD1. The CDR3 runs to 14 residues. Unmatched junction bases numbered 5, after V lost 6 bases and J lost 3 bases. The germline gives CDR1 SNHLY, CDR2 FYNNEI. CDR3 region: CASRGQHSYNEQFF. CDR3 in DNA: TGTGCCAGCAGGGGACAGCACAGCTACAATGAGCAGTTCTTC.

Regarding this clonotype: This beta chain is an unintended read in a library built for alpha chains; its size means little. This chain links TRBV27 with TRBJ2-1, with 7 bases identical to TRBD2. The V and J ends lost 5 bases and 8 bases, in that order; junction bases with no gene match: 6. Germline V gives CDR1 MNHEY, CDR2 SMNVEV (reference sequence). CDR3 length: 13 residues. DNA of the CDR3: TGTGCCAGCAGTCCCTACACTAGCGATGAGCAGTTCTTC. This sequence encodes CASSPYTSDEQFF.

This clonotype was seen a few times. Because this beta chain is a stray read in a library intended to capture alpha chains, its abundance should not be given much weight. The V gene is TRBV9, the J gene TRBJ2-1, with 7 bases lining up with TRBD2. The J segment lost 4 bases and the V segment lost 0 bases, leaving 10 bases of the junction unmatched. Germline CDR1 and CDR2: SGDLS and YYNGEE. The CDR3 sequence is 17 residues long. CDR3 sequence (DNA): TGTGCCAGCAGCGTAGCCCTCAGCGGGGCGGGTTACAATGAGCAGTTCTTC. Protein sequence: CASSVALSGAGYNEQFF.